The clone carrying this TCR beta chain was detected once. Original processing notes: Estimation of nucleated cell counts relied on the amplification of reference gene primers. Sequencing was performed with immunoSEQ multiplex PCR; in TCRdb, only in-frame clones are kept and a portion is missing. V and J calls and clone size are those listed in that table; D and trimming were worked out from the DNA. The sample has almost 65,000 clones; 88% are singletons. The entry originates in a study of blood T cell repertoires in COVID-19. About the study: T cells, B-cell-depleted T cells, or PBMCs supplied cDNA or gDNA.

Seattle's enrolled individuals joined amid active infection and were then monitored longitudinally. Looked up from germline, CDR1 is SNHLY and CDR2 is FYNNEI. CDR3 size: 16 residues. J gave up 0 bases and V 5 bases, and 6 bases lay outside the gene matches. This TCR was recovered from a woman aged 55-75 years with COVID-19, enrolled during active disease. The V and J genes are TRBV2 and TRBJ1-4; 7 bases line up with TRBD1. The material sequenced was peripheral blood. The CDR3, as DNA: TGTGCCAGCAGTTCTACAGGGGCTGCAACTAATGAAAAACTGTTTTTT. Its protein is CASSSTGAATNEKLFF.